Each of the 24 T cell receptor beta chains below was sequenced from the same sample in a study of cytomegalovirus exposure and HLA in healthy donors. With 60 Vbeta and 13 Jbeta primers, the PCR was carried out. Measured with immunoSEQ multiplex PCR; TCRdb has only the in-frame clones, and not every one. Of about 99,000 clones in the sample, roughly 79% were seen once. The sample was PBMCs. The receptors come from a man in his fifties in good health and CMV-seropositive.

This chain links TRBV5-1 with TRBJ2-7; possibly TRBD2 for D (5 bases). Germline lookup yields CDR1 SGHRS and CDR2 YFSETQ. Trimming shortened V by 4 bases and J by 3 bases, and 17 bases separated the two germline ends. The CDR3 is made up of 15 amino acids. DNA of the CDR3: TGCGCCAGCAGCCCGGGCGGACTCGGGGTCTACGAGCAGTACTTC. It translates to CASSPGGLGVYEQYF.

The chain links TRBV30 to TRBJ1-3; 8 nucleotides agree with TRBD1. Germline V gene lookup returns CDR1 GTSNPN and CDR2 SVGIG (reference sequence). V was clipped by 0 bases and J by 3 bases; unmatched bases: 7. CDR3 length equals 16 residues. The CDR3 is CAWSVLTGVFGNTIYF. CDR3 nucleotides: TGTGCCTGGAGTGTACTGACAGGGGTATTTGGAAACACCATATATTTT.

The chain carries TRBV7-9 and TRBJ2-1; perhaps TRBD1 as D (6 bases). The V end was cut by 3 bases, the J end by 6 bases, with 15 bases between. CDR3 length: 15 residues. Looked up from germline, CDR1 is SEHNR and CDR2 is FQNEAQ (reference sequence). In DNA, the CDR3 is TGTGCCAGCAGCTTTTGGCAGGGGTTGGTCAATGAGCAGTTCTTC. Translation: CASSFWQGLVNEQFF.

The V and J genes are TRBV29-1 and TRBJ1-1, with 7 bases lining up with TRBD1. The CDR3 contains 12 residues. V was clipped by 7 bases and J by 2 bases; unmatched bases: 4. CDR1 is SQVTM, CDR2 ANQGSEA, per germline. As DNA, the CDR3 is TGCAGCGCGAACAGGGGCAACACTGAAGCTTTCTTT. It yields the protein CSANRGNTEAFF.

The chain combines TRBV19 with TRBJ2-3, with 9 bases lining up with TRBD2. CDR3 length: 14 residues. Germline V gene lookup returns CDR1 LNHDA and CDR2 SQIVND (reference sequence). The V segment lost 10 bases and the J segment 5 bases; nucleotides outside the gene matches: 10. CDR3 sequence reads: CATKGLAIEDTQYF. The CDR3 DNA follows: TGTGCCACAAAGGGACTAGCTATTGAAGATACGCAGTATTTT.

This chain connects TRBV6-6 to TRBJ2-1, with no clear D. Germline V lookup: CDR1 MNHNY, CDR2 SVGAGI (reference sequence). This CDR3 has 14 amino acids. V gave up 7 bases and J gave up 4 bases, with 14 bases separating them. As DNA, the CDR3 is TGTGCCAGCACGCCCAGAACCCCGTACAATGAGCAGTTCTTC. Protein sequence: CASTPRTPYNEQFF.

The CDR3 loop is CASSLSRAGGVLGGNEQFF. The CDR3, as DNA: TGTGCCAGCAGCTTATCGCGGGCAGGGGGTGTACTTGGTGGCAATGAGCAGTTCTTC. The chain employs TRBV11-2 and TRBJ2-1; the match to TRBD1 covers 7 bases. Losses at the gene ends were 2 bases for V and 6 bases for J; bases not matched to a gene: 19. CDR1 and CDR2 (germline): SGHAT, FQNNGV. CDR3 length equals 19 residues.

The chain uses TRBV27 and TRBJ2-2, with TRBD2 as a possible D gene (5 bases). Germline CDR1 MNHEY, CDR2 SMNVEV (reference sequence). The CDR3 has 14 amino acids. V lost 3 bases and J lost 7, with 12 bases in between. The chain's CDR3 is CASSFWSGGGELFF. The CDR3 coding sequence is TGTGCCAGCAGTTTCTGGTCCGGAGGCGGGGAGCTGTTTTTT.

This clone was recorded only once. The junction and the germline gene differ at one end; a read error may be behind it. The V call is TRBV2, the J call TRBJ2-7; TRBD2 aligns across 13 bases. The CDR3 is 14 amino acids. Germline CDR1 reads SNHLY; CDR2 reads FYNNEI. For the CDR3, the DNA is TGTGCCAGCAGCCCGGGACTAGCGGGATACGGGCAGTACTTC. Residues: CASSPGLAGYGQYF.

The J gene is TRBJ2-1, the V gene TRBV19, with TRBD2 identical over 14 bases. The CDR3 totals 16 residues. Germline CDR1 reads LNHDA; CDR2 reads SQIVND (reference sequence). Germline trimming cut 5 bases from V and 9 bases from J; bases unmatched to any gene: 9. CDR3 residues: CASSPLGTSGSGEQFF. DNA for the CDR3: TGTGCCAGTAGTCCCCTGGGGACTAGCGGGAGTGGTGAGCAGTTCTTC.

The rearrangement uses TRBV25-1 and TRBJ2-7; the match to TRBD2 covers 15 bases. Germline CDR1 is MGHDK and CDR2 is SYGVNS. This CDR3 is built from 18 residues. V dropped 4 bases and J dropped 0; count of bases not matched to a gene: 7. CDR3 protein: CASSVFGLAGGGSYEQYF. Here the CDR3 DNA reads TGTGCCAGCAGTGTTTTCGGACTAGCGGGAGGGGGCTCCTACGAGCAGTACTTC.

DNA for the CDR3: TGTGCCAGCAGCCAGTCAAGTTCTGGTTACACTGAAGCTTTCTTT. This encodes CASSQSSSGYTEAFF. This chain uses TRBV7-8 with TRBJ1-1, with D hard to call. Germline V gene data show CDR1 as SGHVS and CDR2 as FQNEAQ. The CDR3 extends over 15 amino acids. V was trimmed by 5 bases and J by 3 bases, leaving 16 bases between them.

This chain connects TRBV4-1 to TRBJ2-7; tentatively, D is TRBD2 (6 bases). Germline loops: CDR1 MGHRA, CDR2 YSYEKL. The CDR3 runs 15 residues. V was cut by 1 base and J by 0 bases, with 10 bases left in between. The DNA for the CDR3 is TGCGCCAGCAGCCAAGTATTCGGGAGCTCCTACGAGCAGTACTTC. Its translation is CASSQVFGSSYEQYF.

The chain uses TRBV9 and TRBJ2-7, with 7 nucleotides matching TRBD1. From germline, CDR1 is SGDLS and CDR2 YYNGEE. The CDR3 has 15 residues. Germline trimming cut 4 bases from V and 4 bases from J; bases unmatched to any gene: 11. CDR3: CASSIDSQGNYEQYF. For the CDR3, the DNA is TGTGCCAGCAGCATAGACTCACAGGGGAATTACGAGCAGTACTTC.

This clone was seen a single time. CDR3 nucleotide sequence: TGTGCCAGCAGCTTACCCTTGGCTGGGACAGGACCTCGCGAGCAGTACTTC. Translating it yields CASSLPLAGTGPREQYF. J is TRBJ2-7 and V is TRBV7-6; 8 positions agree with TRBD1. The CDR3 contains 17 residues. CDR1 and CDR2 (germline): SGHVS, FNYEAQ. The trim removed 2 bases at V and 6 bases at J, leaving 15 bases unmatched. The complete variable domain, with remaining parts taken from reference TRBV7-6 and TRBJ2-7, reads GAGVSQSPRYKVTKRGQDVALRCDPISGHVSLYWYRQALGQGPEFLTYFNYEAQQDKSGLPNDRFSAERPEGSISTLTIQRTEQRDSAMYRCASSLPLAGTGPREQYFGPGTRLTVT.

This clone was seen more than once but under ten times. Here the CDR3 reads CASSRQGAGEGRGGELFF. The DNA of the CDR3 is TGTGCCAGCAGCCGACAGGGGGCAGGCGAGGGCCGGGGCGGGGAGCTGTTTTTT. This rearrangement joins TRBV28 to TRBJ2-2; 10 nucleotides align to TRBD1. The CDR3 spans 18 residues. Per germline, CDR1 MDHEN and CDR2 SYDVKM. The V and J ends lost 6 bases and 7 bases, in that order; junction bases with no gene match: 17.

The gene calls are TRBV30 and TRBJ1-6; 8 bases are a match to TRBD1. CDR3 length equals 15 residues. Looked up from germline, CDR1 is GTSNPN and CDR2 is SVGIG (reference sequence). The trim removed 0 bases at V and 6 bases at J, leaving 4 bases unmatched. The CDR3 sequence: CAWSVRGQVNSPLHF. The CDR3 DNA reads TGTGCCTGGAGTGTACGGGGACAGGTTAATTCACCCCTCCACTTT.

The chain employs TRBV6-1 and TRBJ2-7; D ambiguous. The CDR3 contains 13 residues. CDR1 and CDR2 (germline): MNHNS, SASEGT. Trimming stripped 0 bases from V and 4 bases from J, with 7 bases between. CDR3 DNA: TGTGCCAGCAGTGAAGCCGAGGTATACGAGCAGTACTTC. This sequence encodes CASSEAEVYEQYF.

V and J are TRBV29-1 and TRBJ2-5, with D possibly matching TRBD2 (6 bases). The germline V gene encodes CDR1 SQVTM and CDR2 ANQGSEA. The CDR3 contains 13 residues. V was trimmed by 6 bases and J by 2 bases, leaving 13 bases between them. CDR3 DNA sequence: TGCAGCGTAACCGGGGACTTTCAAGAGACCCAGTACTTC. Residues: CSVTGDFQETQYF.

This clone has a single count. V usage is TRBV4-2 and J usage is TRBJ1-2, with 7 bases lining up with TRBD1. V was clipped by 6 bases and J by 4 bases; unmatched bases: 11. This CDR3 spans 15 amino acids. CDR1 and CDR2 (germline): LGHNA, YNFKEQ. The CDR3 nucleotides read TGTGCCAGCAGACTAGGGACAGAGGGGGGCTATGGCTACACCTTC. Its translation is CASRLGTEGGYGYTF.

This chain connects TRBV7-2 to TRBJ1-4, with TRBD1 matching 7 bases. The germline V gene has CDR1 SGHTA and CDR2 FQGNSA. With V trimmed by 6 bases and J by 0 bases, 10 bases remained unmatched. The CDR3 has 17 residues. The DNA of the CDR3 is TGTGCCAGCAGTCGGACAGGCGCTACCTCAACTAATGAAAAACTGTTTTTT. It encodes CASSRTGATSTNEKLFF.

Written as DNA, the CDR3 is TGCGCCAGCAGCTCCCTGCCTAGCGGACCCGAGGGAGATACGCAGTATTTT. Its translation is CASSSLPSGPEGDTQYF. The genes are TRBV5-1 and TRBJ2-3, with TRBD2 identical over 7 bases. The germline gives CDR1 SGHRS, CDR2 YFSETQ. The length of the CDR3 is 17 residues. V gave up 3 bases and J gave up 5 bases; unmatched junction bases: 15.

The J gene is TRBJ1-1, the V gene TRBV7-3; the match to TRBD1 covers 9 bases. The CDR3 extends over 15 amino acids. The junction had 10 bases not matched to a gene; V was cut back by 5 bases and J by 6 bases. Germline values: CDR1 SGHTA, CDR2 FQGTGA. CDR3: CASSPKGRQGAEAFF. The CDR3 DNA reads as TGTGCCAGCAGCCCAAAGGGGAGACAGGGGGCTGAAGCTTTCTTT.

The chain combines TRBV5-4 with TRBJ1-1; 7 bases line up with TRBD1. The CDR3 is 15 residues long. CDR1 is SGHNT and CDR2 is YYREEE in the germline V gene (reference sequence). V lost 4 bases and J lost 0; bases outside the gene matches: 6. The CDR3: CASSPETGMNTEAFF. The CDR3 region has the DNA TGTGCCAGCAGCCCAGAGACAGGGATGAACACTGAAGCTTTCTTT. Full variable domain (rest looked up from reference TRBV5-4 and TRBJ1-1): ETGVTQSPTHLIKTRGQQVTLRCSSQSGHNTVSWYQQALGQGPQFIFQYYREEENGRGNFPPRFSGLQFPNYSSELNVNALELDDSALYLCASSPETGMNTEAFFGQGTRLTVV.